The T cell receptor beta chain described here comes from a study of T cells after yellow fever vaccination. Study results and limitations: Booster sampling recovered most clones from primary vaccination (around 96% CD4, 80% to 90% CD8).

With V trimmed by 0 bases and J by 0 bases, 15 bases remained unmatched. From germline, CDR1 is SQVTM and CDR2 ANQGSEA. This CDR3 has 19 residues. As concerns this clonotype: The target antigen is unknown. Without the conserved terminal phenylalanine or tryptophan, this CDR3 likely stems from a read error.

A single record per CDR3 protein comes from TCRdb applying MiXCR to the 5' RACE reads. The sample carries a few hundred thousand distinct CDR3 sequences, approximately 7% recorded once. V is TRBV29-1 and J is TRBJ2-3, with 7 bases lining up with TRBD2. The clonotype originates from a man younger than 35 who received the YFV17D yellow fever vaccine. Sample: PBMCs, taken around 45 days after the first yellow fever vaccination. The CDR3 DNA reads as TGCAGCGTTGAAGAAATAGGAGGCGGGGGTCCCTCTAGCACAGATACGCAGTATTTA. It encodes CSVEEIGGGGPSSTDTQYL.